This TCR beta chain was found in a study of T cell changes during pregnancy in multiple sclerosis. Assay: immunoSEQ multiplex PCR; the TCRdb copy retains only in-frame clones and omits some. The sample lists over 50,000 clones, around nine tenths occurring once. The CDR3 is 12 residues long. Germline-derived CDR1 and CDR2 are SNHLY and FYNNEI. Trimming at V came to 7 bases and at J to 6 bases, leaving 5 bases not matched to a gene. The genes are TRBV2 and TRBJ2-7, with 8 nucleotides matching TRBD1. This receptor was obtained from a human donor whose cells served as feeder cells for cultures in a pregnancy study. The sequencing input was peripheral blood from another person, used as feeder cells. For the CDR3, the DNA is TGTGCCAGCACCCGGACAGGGAGCGAGCAGTACTTC. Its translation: CASTRTGSEQYF.